Presented here are 14 T cell receptor beta chains from one specimen sequenced in a study of radiotherapy plus CTLA-4 blockade in lung cancer. Only in-frame clones appear in the TCRdb table, and some are missing; sequencing was by immunoSEQ multiplex PCR. The data contain about 62,000 clones, roughly four fifths of them singletons. The sample was peripheral blood, taken from a patient treated with radiotherapy plus ipilimumab. The receptors come from a human donor with non-small cell lung cancer who had a complete response to radiotherapy plus ipilimumab.

The CDR3 region has the DNA TGCGCCAGCAGCCAAGAAACTAGCGGGACGTATACGCAGTATTTT. Its translation: CASSQETSGTYTQYF. The genes are TRBV4-1 and TRBJ2-3; 10 nucleotides line up with TRBD2. Germline V gene sequence: CDR1 MGHRA, CDR2 YSYEKL. Trimming cost V 0 bases and J 7 bases; bases outside gene matches: 4. This CDR3 is 15 amino acids long.

This clone was detected once. The rearrangement uses TRBV28 and TRBJ1-2; no firm D call. The germline V gene has CDR1 MDHEN and CDR2 SYDVKM. The CDR3 totals 16 residues. Trimming removed 4 bases at V and 5 bases at J, with 20 bases between. The CDR3 reads CASSSNSGTTGYGYTF. CDR3 DNA sequence: TGTGCCAGCAGTTCCAACTCGGGAACCACGGGATATGGCTACACCTTC.

The count of this clone is one. The chain is built from TRBV28 and TRBJ2-7; 11 bases are a match to TRBD1. J lost 3 bases, V lost 8 bases, and 9 bases had no gene match. From germline, CDR1 is MDHEN and CDR2 SYDVKM. The CDR3 length is 15 residues. The CDR3 is CASRTGGKEDYEQYF. CDR3 nucleotides: TGTGCCAGCCGGACAGGGGGCAAGGAAGACTACGAGCAGTACTTC.

The chain carries TRBV19 and TRBJ1-5, with D possibly matching TRBD1 (5 bases). V lost 3 bases, J lost 4 bases, and 16 bases lay in between. Germline CDR1 reads LNHDA; CDR2 reads SQIVND (reference sequence). The CDR3 consists of 16 residues. In DNA form, the CDR3 reads TGTGCCAGTAGTATTGGCAGGGCAGGGTGGAATCAGCCCCAGCATTTT. Amino acids: CASSIGRAGWNQPQHF.

There are a few counts of this clone. A junction end diverges from the germline sequence, so it may reflect a read error. V is TRBV7-9 and J is TRBJ1-1; TRBD1 agrees at 9 bases. Germline values: CDR1 SEHNR, CDR2 FQNEAQ (reference sequence). The CDR3 has 15 residues. CDR3 nucleotide sequence: TGCGCCAGCAGCCAACCAGGACAGGGGAGCACTGAAGCTTTCTTT. It translates to CASSQPGQGSTEAFF.

This clone was seen more than once but under ten times. This chain connects TRBV11-2 to TRBJ2-7; 7 nucleotides agree with TRBD2. This CDR3 is built from 14 residues. After removal of 1 base from V and 5 bases from J, the junction contained 5 bases not matched to a gene. Germline V gene lookup returns CDR1 SGHAT and CDR2 FQNNGV. The CDR3 is CASSLAGGRHEQYF. The CDR3 DNA follows: TGTGCCAGCAGCTTAGCGGGGGGTAGACACGAGCAGTACTTC. Combining the CDR3 with reference TRBV11-2 and TRBJ2-7 gives the whole variable domain EAGVAQSPRYKIIEKRQSVAFWCNPISGHATLYWYQQILGQGPKLLIQFQNNGVVDDSQLPKDRFSAERLKGVDSTLKIQPAKLEDSAVYLCASSLAGGRHEQYFGPGTRLTVT.

V gene TRBV6-5 combines with J gene TRBJ2-3, with 7 bases fitting TRBD2. Germline-derived CDR1 and CDR2 are MNHEY and SVGAGI. This CDR3 comprises 16 residues. With 2 bases clipped from V and 4 bases from J, the junction kept 9 bases outside the gene matches. CDR3 nucleotides: TGTGCCAGCAGTTACGGCGGGGGAGGTCGCGCAGATACGCAGTATTTT. Protein: CASSYGGGGRADTQYF.

V is TRBV7-9 and J is TRBJ2-1, with a tentative D call TRBD1 (5 bases). Trimming took off 5 bases at V and 4 bases at J, with 15 bases between the two ends. Germline-derived CDR1 and CDR2 are SEHNR and FQNEAQ (reference sequence). This CDR3 region has 15 residues. CDR3 sequence: CASSTPGLEYNEQFF. The CDR3 nucleotides read TGTGCCAGCAGCACTCCAGGGTTGGAATACAATGAGCAGTTCTTC.

The chain combines TRBV27 with TRBJ2-1; 9 bases fit TRBD1. This CDR3 is built from 16 residues. Germline V gene data show CDR1 as MNHEY and CDR2 as SMNVEV (reference sequence). V shed 5 bases, J shed 0 bases, and the junction held 5 bases outside the gene matches. CDR3 in DNA: TGTGCCAGCAGTACGGGACAGGGATTCTCCTACAATGAGCAGTTCTTC. Its translation is CASSTGQGFSYNEQFF.

The chain carries TRBV11-2 and TRBJ1-2, with 9 nucleotides matching TRBD1. V trimming: 2 bases; J trimming: 6 bases; junction bases outside the gene matches: 10. The CDR3 has 16 residues. Per germline, CDR1 SGHAT and CDR2 FQNNGV. The CDR3 loop reads CASSLSPDRGKHGYTF. In DNA form, the CDR3 reads TGTGCCAGCAGCTTATCTCCGGACAGGGGAAAGCATGGCTACACCTTC.

The chain carries TRBV28 and TRBJ1-2, with 7 positions matching TRBD1. Germline CDR1 and CDR2: MDHEN and SYDVKM. The CDR3 contains 12 residues. J gave up 8 bases and V 6 bases, and 6 bases lay outside the gene matches. CDR3 region: CASRTGVGGYTF. CDR3 coding DNA: TGTGCCAGCAGAACAGGGGTTGGAGGCTACACCTTC.

This chain links TRBV9 with TRBJ1-3, with D uncertain. Germline CDR1 and CDR2: SGDLS and YYNGEE. CDR3 size: 17 residues. Between the trimmed V and J ends, which lost 4 bases and 0 bases, there was a span of 17 bases. The CDR3, as DNA: TGTGCCAGCAGCACCTCCTCCTGGTCGAGCTCTGGAAACACCATATATTTT. Its protein is CASSTSSWSSSGNTIYF.

The chain has TRBV19 and TRBJ2-6, with 9 bases that match TRBD1. The germline V gene has CDR1 LNHDA and CDR2 SQIVND (reference sequence). CDR3 length: 15 amino acids. Unmatched junction bases numbered 3, after V lost 6 bases and J lost 3 bases. The CDR3 nucleotides read TGTGCCAGTAGGACGGACAGGGGTGGGGCCAACGTCCTGACTTTC. Its translation is CASRTDRGGANVLTF.

This chain uses TRBV7-9 with TRBJ2-5, with 8 bases matching TRBD2. V shed 0 bases and J 2 bases; nucleotides not matched to a gene: 2. Germline V lookup: CDR1 SEHNR, CDR2 FQNEAQ (reference sequence). The CDR3 is 15 residues long. This CDR3 is CASSLALAGQETQYF. The CDR3 bases are TGTGCCAGCAGCTTAGCCCTAGCGGGTCAAGAGACCCAGTACTTC.